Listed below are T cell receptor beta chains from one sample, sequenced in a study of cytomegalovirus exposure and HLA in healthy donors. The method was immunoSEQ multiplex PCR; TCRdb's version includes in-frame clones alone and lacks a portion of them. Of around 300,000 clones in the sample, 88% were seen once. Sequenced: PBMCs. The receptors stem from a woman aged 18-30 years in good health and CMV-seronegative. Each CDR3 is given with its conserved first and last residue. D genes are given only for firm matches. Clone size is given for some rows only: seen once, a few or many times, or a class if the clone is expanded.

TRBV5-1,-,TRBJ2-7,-,TGCGCCAGCAGCTCCAACTTCCCCGAGCAGTACTTC,CASSSNFPEQYF
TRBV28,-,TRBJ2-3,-,TGTGCCAGCAGTCAAGGTCCCCCGGAGTCGAGCGATACGCAGTATTTT,CASSQGPPESSDTQYF
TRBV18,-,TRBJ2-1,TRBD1,TGTGCCAGCTCACTGGGACAGAAAAACCTAGGACCGCAGTTCTTC,CASSLGQKNLGPQFF
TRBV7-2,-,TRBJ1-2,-,TGTGCCAGCAGCTTAGTTTCAGGGCCCTCTGGCTACACCTTC,CASSLVSGPSGYTF
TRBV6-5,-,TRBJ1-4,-,TGTGCCAGCAGTAGTGGACAGTACAATGAAAAACTGTTTTTT,CASSSGQYNEKLFF
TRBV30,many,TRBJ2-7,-,TGTGCCTGGATGACAGCTTACGAGCAGTACTTC,CAWMTAYEQYF
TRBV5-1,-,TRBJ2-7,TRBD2,TGCGCCAGCAGCCGGGGGGGGTTTTACGAGCAGTACTTC,CASSRGGFYEQYF
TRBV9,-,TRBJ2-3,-,TGTGCCAGCAGCGTAGTAGCCGCGAACACAGATACGCAGTATTTT,CASSVVAANTDTQYF
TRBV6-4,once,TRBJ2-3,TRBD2,TGTGCCAGCAGTGACAGTAGCGGGAGCCCAGATACGCAGTATTTT,CASSDSSGSPDTQYF
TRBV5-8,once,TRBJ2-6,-,TGTGCCAAACAAGGTACGGGCTCTGGGGCCAACGTCCTGACTTTC,CAKQGTGSGANVLTF
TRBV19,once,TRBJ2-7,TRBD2,TGTGCCAGTAGTCTCAAAGGGGGACTAGCGGACATCAGAGAGCAGTACTTC,CASSLKGGLADIREQYF
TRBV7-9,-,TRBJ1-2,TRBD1,TGTGCCAGCAGCTTAGACGTGGACAGGGGGCGCGTCTACACCTTC,CASSLDVDRGRVYTF
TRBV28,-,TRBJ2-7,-,TGTGCCAGCAGTTTACGTCTCCAGTCCTACGAGCAGTACTTC,CASSLRLQSYEQYF
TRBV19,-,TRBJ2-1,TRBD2,TGTGCCAGTAGTGCTAGCGGGAGGAGTATTGAGCAGTTCTTC,CASSASGRSIEQFF
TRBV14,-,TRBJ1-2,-,TGTGCCAGCAGCCAAGTGGGGTTCGGGGTCACGTTC,CASSQVGFGVTF
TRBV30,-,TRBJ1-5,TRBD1,TGTGCCTGGAGTCTAGACAGGGTTCAGCCCCAGCATTTT,CAWSLDRVQPQHF
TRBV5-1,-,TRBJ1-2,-,TGCGCCAGCAGCTTGTCTGCTGTACAAACTAACTATGGCTACACCTTC,CASSLSAVQTNYGYTF
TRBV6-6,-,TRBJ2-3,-,TGTGCCAGCAGTTACTCGATAGCGGAAGATACGCAGTATTTT,CASSYSIAEDTQYF
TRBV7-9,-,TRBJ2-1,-,TGTGCCCTCGGGTCTGAGAACTCCTACAATGAGCAGTTCTTC,CALGSENSYNEQFF
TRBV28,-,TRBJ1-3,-,TGTGCCAGCAGTTTATTACTCCGAAACACCATATATTTT,CASSLLLRNTIYF
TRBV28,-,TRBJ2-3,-,TGTGCCAGCGGGATAGCGGTACGCCCGTATTTT,CASGIAVRPYF
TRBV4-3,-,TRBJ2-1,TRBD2,TGCGCCAGCAGCCAAGATGGGGCTAGCGGGATCTACAATGAGCAGTTCTTC,CASSQDGASGIYNEQFF
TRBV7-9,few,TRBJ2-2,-,TGTGCCAGCAGCTTCCTCAGGGACACCGGGGAGCTGTTTTTT,CASSFLRDTGELFF
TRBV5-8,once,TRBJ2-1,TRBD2,TGTGCCAGCACCAGGGGTTTGGTAGCGGGAGATGCCTACAATGAGCAGTTCTTC,CASTRGLVAGDAYNEQFF
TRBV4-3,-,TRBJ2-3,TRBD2,TGCGCCAGCAGCCAAGATCGTGAACTAGCGGGAGCAGATACGCAGTATTTT,CASSQDRELAGADTQYF
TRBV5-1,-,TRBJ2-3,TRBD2,TGCGCCAGCAGCTTGGTCCCGGCGGGAGGTGGGACAGATACGCAGTATTTT,CASSLVPAGGGTDTQYF
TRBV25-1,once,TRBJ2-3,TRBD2,TGTGCCAGCAGCCCTCGACTAGCGGGATACACAGATACGCAGTATTTT,CASSPRLAGYTDTQYF
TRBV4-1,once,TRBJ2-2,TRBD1,TGCGCCAGCAGCCAAGTAGTGGACAGGATAACCGGGGAGCTGTTTTTT,CASSQVVDRITGELFF